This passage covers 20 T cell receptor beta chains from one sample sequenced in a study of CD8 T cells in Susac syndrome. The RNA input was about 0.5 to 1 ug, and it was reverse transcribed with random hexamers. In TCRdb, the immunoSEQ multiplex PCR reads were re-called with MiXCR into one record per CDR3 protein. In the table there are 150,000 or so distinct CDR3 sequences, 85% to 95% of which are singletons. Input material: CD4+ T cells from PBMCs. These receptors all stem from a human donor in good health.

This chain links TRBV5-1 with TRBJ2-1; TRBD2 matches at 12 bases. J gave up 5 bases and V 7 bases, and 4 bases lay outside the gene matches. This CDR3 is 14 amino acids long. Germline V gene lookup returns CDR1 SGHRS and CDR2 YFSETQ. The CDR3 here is CASARTSGDNEQFF. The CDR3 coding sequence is TGCGCCAGCGCCCGGACTAGCGGGGACAATGAGCAGTTCTTC.

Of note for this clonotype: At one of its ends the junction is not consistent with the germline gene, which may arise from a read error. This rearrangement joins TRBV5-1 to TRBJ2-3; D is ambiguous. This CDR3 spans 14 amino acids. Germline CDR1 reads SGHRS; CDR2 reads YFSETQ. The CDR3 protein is CASSGGIITDTQFF. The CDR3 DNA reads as TGCGCCAGCAGCGGTGGGATCATCACAGATACGCAGTTTTTT.

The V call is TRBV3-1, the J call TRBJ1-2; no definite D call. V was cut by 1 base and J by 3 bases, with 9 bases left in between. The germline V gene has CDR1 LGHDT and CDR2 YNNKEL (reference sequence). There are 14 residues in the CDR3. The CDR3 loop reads CASSQVAGDYGYTF. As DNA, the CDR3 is TGTGCCAGCAGCCAAGTCGCGGGCGACTATGGCTACACCTTC.

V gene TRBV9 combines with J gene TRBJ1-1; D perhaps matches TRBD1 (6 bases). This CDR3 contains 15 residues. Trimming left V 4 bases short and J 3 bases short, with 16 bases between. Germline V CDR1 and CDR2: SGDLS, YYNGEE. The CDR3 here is CASSPTGRGDTEAFF. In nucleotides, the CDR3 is TGTGCCAGCAGCCCCACCGGGAGGGGGGACACTGAAGCTTTCTTT.

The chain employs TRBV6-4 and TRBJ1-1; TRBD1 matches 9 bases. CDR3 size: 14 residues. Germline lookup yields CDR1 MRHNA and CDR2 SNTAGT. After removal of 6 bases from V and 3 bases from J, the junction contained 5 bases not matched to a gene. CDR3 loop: CASSEGQGYTEAFF. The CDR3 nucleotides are TGTGCCAGCAGCGAGGGACAGGGCTACACTGAAGCTTTCTTT.

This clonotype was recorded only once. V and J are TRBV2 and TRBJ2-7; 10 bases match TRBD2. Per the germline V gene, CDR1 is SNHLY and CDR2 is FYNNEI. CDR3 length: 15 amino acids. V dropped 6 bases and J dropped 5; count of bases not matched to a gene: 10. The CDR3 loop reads CASRGQRGGPDEQYF. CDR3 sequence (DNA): TGTGCCAGCAGGGGCCAGCGGGGGGGCCCTGACGAGCAGTACTTC.

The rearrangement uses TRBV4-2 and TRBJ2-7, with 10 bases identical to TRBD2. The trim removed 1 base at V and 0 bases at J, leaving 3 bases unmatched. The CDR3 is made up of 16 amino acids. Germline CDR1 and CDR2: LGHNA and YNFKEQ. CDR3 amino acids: CASSQGGLASSYEQYF. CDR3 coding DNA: TGTGCCAGCAGCCAAGGGGGACTAGCGAGCTCCTACGAGCAGTACTTC.

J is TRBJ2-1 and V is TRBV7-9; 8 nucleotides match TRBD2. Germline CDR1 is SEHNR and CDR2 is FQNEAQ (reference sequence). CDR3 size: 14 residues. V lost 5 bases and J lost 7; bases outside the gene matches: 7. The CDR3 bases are TGTGCCAGCAGCCCCCGGGGGGGCCGGAATGAGCAGTTCTTC. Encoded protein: CASSPRGGRNEQFF.

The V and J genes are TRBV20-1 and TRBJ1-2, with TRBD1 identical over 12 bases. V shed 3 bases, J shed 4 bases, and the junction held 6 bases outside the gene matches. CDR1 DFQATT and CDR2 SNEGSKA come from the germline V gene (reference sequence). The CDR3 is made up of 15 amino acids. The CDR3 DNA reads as TGCAGTGCTAGCCTCGGGACAGGGGGCAGCTATGGCTACACCTTC. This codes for CSASLGTGGSYGYTF.

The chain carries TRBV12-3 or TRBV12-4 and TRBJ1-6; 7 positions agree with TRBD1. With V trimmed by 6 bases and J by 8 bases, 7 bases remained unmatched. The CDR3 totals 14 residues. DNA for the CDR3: TGTGCCAGCAGAACCCGGGACAGCCATTCACCCCTCCACTTT. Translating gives CASRTRDSHSPLHF.

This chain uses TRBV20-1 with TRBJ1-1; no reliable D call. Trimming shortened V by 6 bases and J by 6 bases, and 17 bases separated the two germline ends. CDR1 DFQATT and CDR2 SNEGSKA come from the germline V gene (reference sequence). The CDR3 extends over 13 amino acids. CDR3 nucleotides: TGCAGTGCCCCTAACGCGGAGGTTCCTGAAGCTTTCTTT. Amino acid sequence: CSAPNAEVPEAFF.

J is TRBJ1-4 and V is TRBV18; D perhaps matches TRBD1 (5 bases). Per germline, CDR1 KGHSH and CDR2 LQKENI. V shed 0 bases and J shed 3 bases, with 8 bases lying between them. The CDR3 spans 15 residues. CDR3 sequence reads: CASSPPTVSNEKLFF. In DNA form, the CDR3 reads TGTGCCAGCTCACCACCGACAGTATCTAATGAAAAACTGTTTTTT. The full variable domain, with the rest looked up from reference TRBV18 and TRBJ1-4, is NAGVMQNPRHLVRRRGQEARLRCSPMKGHSHVYWYRQLPEEGLKFMVYLQKENIIDESGMPKERFSAEFPKEGPSILRIQQVVRGDSAAYFCASSPPTVSNEKLFFGSGTQLSVL.

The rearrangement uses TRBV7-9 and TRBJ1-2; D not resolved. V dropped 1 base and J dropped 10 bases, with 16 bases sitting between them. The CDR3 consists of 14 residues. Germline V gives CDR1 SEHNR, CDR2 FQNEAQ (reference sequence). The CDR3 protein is CASSLGSPLKDYTF. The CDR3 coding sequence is TGTGCCAGCAGCTTAGGTAGCCCCCTGAAGGACTACACCTTC.

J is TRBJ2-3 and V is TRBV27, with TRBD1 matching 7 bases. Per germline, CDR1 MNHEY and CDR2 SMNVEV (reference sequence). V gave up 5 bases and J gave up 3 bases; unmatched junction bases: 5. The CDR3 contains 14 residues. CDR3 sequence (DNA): TGTGCCAGCAGTCCTTACAGGGGTACAGATACGCAGTATTTT. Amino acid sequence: CASSPYRGTDTQYF.

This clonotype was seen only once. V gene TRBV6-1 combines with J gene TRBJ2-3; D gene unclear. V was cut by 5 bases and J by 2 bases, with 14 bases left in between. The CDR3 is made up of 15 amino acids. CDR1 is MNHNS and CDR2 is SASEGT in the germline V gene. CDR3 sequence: CASSLRNFYTDTQYF. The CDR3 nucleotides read TGTGCCAGCAGTCTCCGGAACTTCTACACAGATACGCAGTATTTT.

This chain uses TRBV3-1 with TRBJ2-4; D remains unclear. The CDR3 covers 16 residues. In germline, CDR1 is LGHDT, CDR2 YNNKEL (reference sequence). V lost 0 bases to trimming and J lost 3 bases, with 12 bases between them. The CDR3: CASSQDSVRFKNIQYF. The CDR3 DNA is TGTGCCAGCAGCCAAGATTCTGTCAGGTTCAAAAACATTCAGTACTTC.

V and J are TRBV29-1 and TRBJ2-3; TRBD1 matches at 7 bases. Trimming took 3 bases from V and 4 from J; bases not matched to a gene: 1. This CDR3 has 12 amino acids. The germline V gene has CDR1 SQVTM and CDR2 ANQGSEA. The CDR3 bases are TGCAGCGTTGACCAGGGGGCAGATACGCAGTATTTT. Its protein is CSVDQGADTQYF.

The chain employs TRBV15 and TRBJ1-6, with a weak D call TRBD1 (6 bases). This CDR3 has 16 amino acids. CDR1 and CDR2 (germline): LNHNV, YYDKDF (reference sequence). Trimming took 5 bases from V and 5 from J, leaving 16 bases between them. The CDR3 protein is CATSRHRDKHNSPLHF. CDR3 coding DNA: TGTGCCACCAGCCGACACCGGGACAAGCATAATTCACCCCTCCACTTT.

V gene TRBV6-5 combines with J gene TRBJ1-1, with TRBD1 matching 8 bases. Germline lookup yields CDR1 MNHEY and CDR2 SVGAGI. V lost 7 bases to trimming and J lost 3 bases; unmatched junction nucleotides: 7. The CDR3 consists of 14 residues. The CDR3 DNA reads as TGTGCCAGCATTAGCGGACAGGGCCACACTGAAGCTTTCTTT. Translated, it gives CASISGQGHTEAFF.

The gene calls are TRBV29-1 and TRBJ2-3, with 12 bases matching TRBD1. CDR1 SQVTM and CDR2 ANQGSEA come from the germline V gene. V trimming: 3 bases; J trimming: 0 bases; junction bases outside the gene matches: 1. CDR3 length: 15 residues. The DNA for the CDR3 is TGCAGCGTTGACGGGACAGGGGGCAGCACAGATACGCAGTATTTT. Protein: CSVDGTGGSTDTQYF.